This T cell receptor (beta chain) was recovered during a study of cytomegalovirus exposure and HLA in healthy donors (dated by TCRdb to 2016 to 2017). Notes on the research overall: In an earlier analysis of 587 of the donors, around 300 Gb of sequence data and 117 million unique TCR beta sequences from about 179 million T cells were reported. A later genetic analysis took genome-wide SNP genotypes for 398 of the 666 donors and used that subset as a discovery cohort. Among 350 to 400 genotyped donors of the cohort, an average of about 240,000 unique TCR beta nucleotide sequences were sequenced per donor, around 20% of them non-productive. Of the 300 to 500 genotyped donors, roughly 76% were placed in the genetic ancestry cluster associated with self-reported Caucasian donors. The study was designed to test whether signatures of past pathogen exposure could be identified by cataloging public T cell receptors. Donor age, sex, ethnicity and CMV serostatus were compiled together with the repertoire data. Because of strong linkage in the cohort, roughly five DR-DQ haplotypes were treated as single units for association and clustering. All discovery cohort repertoires had been generated using a single sequencing platform. Class I and class II HLA loci were covered by the typing at four-digit resolution. Using immunosequencing, the study profiled T cell repertoires from around 670 subjects and related those repertoires to cytomegalovirus serostatus. A later analysis re-analyzed previously published TCR beta repertoires from 666 donors and added high-resolution HLA genotyping to study TCR occurrence patterns. An early release that covered roughly 600 HLA-typed donors contained about 300 gigabases of sequencing data and around 80 million unique TCR sequences. An earlier analysis of fewer than 750 of the donors used high-throughput TCR beta sequencing to judge whether each TCR beta V gene segment behaved as functional or pseudogenic. Typing coverage differed by locus: A, B, C, DRB1 and DQB1 were typed in roughly 629-630 donors, DQA1 in about 510, DPA1 in 600 to 610, and DPB1 in around 440. Rather than using new phenotypic data, the later analysis identified candidate immune exposures from TCR beta sequences and from how often those sequences occurred across donors. To predict cytomegalovirus infection status, the study brought together high-throughput TCR immunosequencing, statistical association of individual TCRs with disease status, and machine learning. Besides the first cohort of about 730 subjects, a separate validation cohort made up of 120 different subjects was used.

The cohort was made up of 650 to 700 healthy bone marrow donors. At the time of sampling, every cohort member was nominally healthy, though immune exposures that went unrecorded were likely present. The donor was CMV seropositive and belonged to the group of 250 to 350 seropositive cohort members. A peripheral blood sample was collected from each donor, and TCR beta sequencing was performed on peripheral blood mononuclear cells. The Qiagen DNeasy Blood Extraction Kit was used to extract genomic DNA from the blood cell samples. Concerning this clone itself: Its recognized antigen is unknown. Base qualities are missing; no much larger clone stands one base away.

The full study reports these points: The earlier analysis of fewer than 750 of the donors excluded 15 to 20 rarely observed V segments, including chromosome 9 orphons, because counts were too low. In the study, around 150 TCR beta chains were listed as associated with cytomegalovirus. In a later analysis, HLA-associated TCR beta chains were found to be more clonally expanded and to have lower generation probabilities than equally common non-associated chains. Most CMV-associated TCR beta chains appeared to be HLA-restricted in a later analysis, and the HLA associations seemed to be driven largely by CMV exposure. When HLA alleles, especially DR and DQ, strongly co-occurred, attributing TCR associations to individual alleles was difficult. Cytomegalovirus status was reported to be diagnosed by the classifier with high specificity and sensitivity in both the original and validation cohorts. The 87-base-pair reads could not distinguish some IMGT-functional V segments, including TRBV6-2 and TRBV6-3, so those segments were excluded. Specific HLA alleles were associated with 18,000 or so TCR beta sequences at a false discovery rate of 0.05 in a later analysis. A later analysis found that TCR association rates varied across HLA loci, with DRB1 alleles showing the most associated TCRs and HLA-C alleles the fewest. Because some donors lacked HLA typing at each locus, the association tests relied only on the typed subset. According to a later analysis, parvovirus B19, influenza, CMV and Epstein-Barr virus appeared linked to several top co-occurrence clusters. A group of highly shared sequence variants was considered likely to be a technical artifact of the sequencing pipeline. Across donors, most TCR sequences were observed very rarely, whereas some public TCRs were present in many individuals. The authors suggested that the approach could potentially be extended to other disease states and immunological phenotypes. Correlated functional status among segregating V segments might reflect linkage disequilibrium, but an unknown experimental factor could not be ruled out. In this cohort, only TCR beta chains were sequenced, and detectable features were limited by the absence of alpha or paired-chain data. A later genetic analysis associated a missense DCLRE1C variant with V-gene and J-gene trimming of TCR beta chains, and an independent cohort replicated the association. According to a later genetic analysis, donors in an Asian-associated ancestry cluster had fewer N-insertions in productive TCRs than the roughly 700-donor mean. In an earlier analysis of about 540 of the donors, most TCR beta V segments were observed in productive rearrangements about 90% or about 30% of the time, broadly matching IMGT annotations. Immune exposure information for the cohort was limited to CMV serostatus. Presence/absence analyses assumed roughly uniform sequencing depth across donors, an assumption that may not hold. Three of the identified cytomegalovirus-associated TCR beta chains were confirmed in vitro to be specific for cytomegalovirus antigens. A further reported finding was that TCR beta sequences accurately predicted the HLA-A and HLA-B alleles for most subjects in the first cohort.

The CDR3 contains 15 residues, cysteine and phenylalanine counted. CDR3 DNA only is kept here, 45 bases in frame from base 1. V loses 5 bases, J loses 2 bases, and the germline ends lie 13 bases apart. In the germline V gene, CDR1 corresponds to SGHVS and CDR2 to FNYEAQ. Library construction relied on the immunoSEQ multiplex PCR assay. A mixture of 60 forward primers for TCR Vbeta segments and 13 reverse primers for TCR Jbeta segments was used in the multiplex PCR. The CDR3 region of rearranged TCR beta genes was amplified from genomic DNA by a multiplex PCR assay. Amplified TCR beta libraries were sequenced as 87-base-pair reads on the Illumina HiSeq System. For the original study's pipeline: A later analysis tallied around 82 million unique TCR beta chains across the approximately 670 repertoires, and some 10 million of those chains were shared by two or more donors. A nearest-neighbor algorithm error-corrected the raw reads and collapsed the reads into unique sequences, merging closely related sequences to remove PCR and sequencing errors. Alignment of CDR3 sequences to IMGT reference sequences was used to assign V, D and J gene segments. Each retained sequence needed at least a six-nucleotide match to both a V gene segment and a J gene segment. Rearrangements were called productive when the CDR3 lacked stop codons and stayed in frame with V and J; all others were non-productive. Following IMGT convention, CDR3 was defined as the stretch from the second conserved V-encoded cysteine to the conserved J-encoded phenylalanine. In an earlier analysis of more than 550 of the donors, sequences lacking an unambiguous match to a single V gene segment were excluded. An earlier analysis of fewer than 750 of the donors called V segments functional above 56.7% productive rearrangements and segregating when the between-donor standard deviation exceeded 5%. A statistical classification framework was built for diagnosing cytomegalovirus status from the catalog of TCR beta chain sequences. V and J gene assignment, in a later analysis, came from comparing TCR nucleotide sequences with IMGT/GENE-DB human TR gene sequences. In a later analysis, CDR3 sequences and most-parsimonious VDJ recombination scenarios were assigned using the TCRdist pipeline. In a later analysis, each TCR beta chain was defined by its CDR3 amino acid sequence together with its V-gene family, and reads lacking a unique V-gene family were excluded. In a later analysis, 450 to 600 highly shared, low-generation-probability nucleotide sequences were removed to address suspected cross-contamination and a sequencing artifact. A later analysis calculated a clonal expansion index for each public chain from normalized within-repertoire ranks of inferred template counts. Generation probabilities in a later analysis came from a VDJ recombination model fitted to out-of-frame rearrangements, and those results were checked against IGoR. Hypergeometric tests were used in a later analysis to score TCR-TCR, TCR-HLA and TCR-CMV co-occurrence, with a repertoire-size bias correction applied to the TCR pairs. In a later analysis, false discovery rates were estimated by permuting HLA or CMV assignments 20 times. A later analysis grouped co-occurring TCRs with DBSCAN, adding TCRdist sequence similarity when clustering within HLA-allele-positive subsets. Repertoires with fewer than 30,000 or more than 120,000 public chains were left out of co-occurrence clustering, as were about five repertoires with anomalous nucleotide sharing. TCRdb retrieved this table from immuneACCESS and kept in-frame rearrangements only. Not all clones are present; in checked studies, unresolved V genes account for under half, and no reason is known for the remainder. The V and J calls and the clone size are those of that table, but D and trimming were determined from the DNA. The sample profile shows under 150,000 clones; roughly 70% of them were found once. Around 4.2% of the sample comes from the top ten.

The chain is encoded by TRBV7-6 joined to TRBJ2-1; 6 matching bases give a weak D call of TRBD1. The sample comprised PBMCs. The sequence came from a middle-aged woman in good health and CMV-seropositive. The sequence in DNA is TGTGCCAGCAGCCCGGTCACAGGGACCTACAATGAGCAGTTCTTC. This sequence encodes CASSPVTGTYNEQFF.